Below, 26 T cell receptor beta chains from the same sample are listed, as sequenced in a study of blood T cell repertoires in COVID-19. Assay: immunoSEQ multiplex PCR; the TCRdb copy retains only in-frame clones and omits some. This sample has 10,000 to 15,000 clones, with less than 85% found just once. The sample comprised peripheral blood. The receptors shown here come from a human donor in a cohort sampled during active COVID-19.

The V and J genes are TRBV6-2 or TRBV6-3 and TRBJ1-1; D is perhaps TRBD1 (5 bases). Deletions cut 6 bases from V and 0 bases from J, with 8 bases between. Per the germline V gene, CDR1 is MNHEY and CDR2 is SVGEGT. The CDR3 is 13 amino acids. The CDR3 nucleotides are TGTGCCAGCAGCGGACACCTGAACACTGAAGCTTTCTTT. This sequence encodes CASSGHLNTEAFF.

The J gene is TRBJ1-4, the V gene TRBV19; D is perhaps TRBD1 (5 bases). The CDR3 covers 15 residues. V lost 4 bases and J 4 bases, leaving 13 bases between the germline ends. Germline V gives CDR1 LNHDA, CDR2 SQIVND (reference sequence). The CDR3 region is CASSTTGHYNEKLFF. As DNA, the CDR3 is TGTGCCAGTAGTACTACCGGACACTATAATGAAAAACTGTTTTTT.

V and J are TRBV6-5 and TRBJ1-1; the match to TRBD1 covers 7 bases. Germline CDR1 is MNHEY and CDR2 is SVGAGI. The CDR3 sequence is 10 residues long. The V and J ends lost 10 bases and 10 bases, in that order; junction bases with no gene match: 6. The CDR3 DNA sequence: TGTGCCACCCTCCGGGACAGAGCTTTCTTT. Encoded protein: CATLRDRAFF.

The DNA for the CDR3 is TGTGCCAGCAGCCACAGGGCAACTAATGAAAAACTGTTTTTT. Its protein product is CASSHRATNEKLFF. The V gene is TRBV3-1 (or the pseudogene TRBV3-2), the J gene TRBJ1-4, with D tentatively TRBD1 (5 bases). The V gene lost 3 bases and the J gene lost 0 bases, with 5 bases spanning the gap. The V gene's germline CDR1 is LGHDT and CDR2 YNNKEL (reference sequence). This CDR3 comprises 14 residues.

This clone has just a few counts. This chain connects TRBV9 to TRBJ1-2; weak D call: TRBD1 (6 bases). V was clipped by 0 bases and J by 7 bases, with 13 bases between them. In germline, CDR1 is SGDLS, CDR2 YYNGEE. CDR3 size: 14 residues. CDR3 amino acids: CASSVDGRGTGYTF. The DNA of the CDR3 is TGTGCCAGCAGCGTAGACGGCAGGGGAACTGGCTACACCTTC.

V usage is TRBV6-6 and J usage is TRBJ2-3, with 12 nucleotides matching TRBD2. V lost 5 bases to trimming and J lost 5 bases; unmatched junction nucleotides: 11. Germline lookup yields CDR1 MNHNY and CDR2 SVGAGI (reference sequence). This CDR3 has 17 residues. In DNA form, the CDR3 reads TGTGCCAGCAGTAGATCTAGCGGGGGGGCCTTCATAGATACGCAGTATTTT. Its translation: CASSRSSGGAFIDTQYF.

The CDR3 DNA reads TGTGCCAGCAGAAAAGGACAGGGGAACTATGGCTACACCTTC. Translated, it gives CASRKGQGNYGYTF. The rearrangement uses TRBV2 and TRBJ1-2; TRBD1 matches 9 bases. Looked up from germline, CDR1 is SNHLY and CDR2 is FYNNEI. The CDR3 is 14 residues long. The junction had 4 bases not matched to a gene; V was cut back by 6 bases and J by 2 bases.

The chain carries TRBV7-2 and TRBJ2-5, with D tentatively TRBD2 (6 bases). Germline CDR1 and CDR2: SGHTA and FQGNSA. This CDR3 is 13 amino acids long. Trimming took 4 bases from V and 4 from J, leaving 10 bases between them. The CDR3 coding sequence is TGTGCCAGCAGCTCCTCGGGAGCAGAGACCCAGTACTTC. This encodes CASSSSGAETQYF. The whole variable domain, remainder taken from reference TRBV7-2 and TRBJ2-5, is GAGVSQSPSNKVTEKGKDVELRCDPISGHTALYWYRQSLGQGLEFLIYFQGNSAPDKSGLPSDRFSAERTGGSVSTLTIQRTQQEDSAVYLCASSSSGAETQYFGPGTRLLVL.

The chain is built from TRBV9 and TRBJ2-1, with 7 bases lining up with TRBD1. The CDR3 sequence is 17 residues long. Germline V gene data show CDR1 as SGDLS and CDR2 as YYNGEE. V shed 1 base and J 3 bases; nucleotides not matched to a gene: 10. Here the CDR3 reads CASSVHLWQGDYNEQFF. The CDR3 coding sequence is TGTGCCAGCAGCGTACATTTGTGGCAGGGGGACTACAATGAGCAGTTCTTC. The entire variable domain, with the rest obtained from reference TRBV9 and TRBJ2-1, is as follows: DSGVTQTPKHLITATGQRVTLRCSPRSGDLSVYWYQQSLDQGLQFLIQYYNGEERAKGNILERFSAQQFPDLHSELNLSSLELGDSALYFCASSVHLWQGDYNEQFFGPGTRLTVL.

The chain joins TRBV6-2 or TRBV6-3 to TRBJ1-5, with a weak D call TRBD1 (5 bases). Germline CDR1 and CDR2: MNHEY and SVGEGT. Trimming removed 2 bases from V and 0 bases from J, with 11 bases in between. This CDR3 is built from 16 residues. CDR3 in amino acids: CASSYAPDNSNQPQHF. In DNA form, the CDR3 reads TGTGCCAGCAGTTACGCGCCGGACAATAGCAATCAGCCCCAGCATTTT.

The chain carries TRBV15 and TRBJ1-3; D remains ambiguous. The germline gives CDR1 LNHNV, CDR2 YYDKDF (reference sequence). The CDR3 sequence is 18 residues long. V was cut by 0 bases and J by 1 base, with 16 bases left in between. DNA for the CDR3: TGTGCCACCAGCAGAGATCGTATGGCGGCTAGTTCTGGAAACACCATATATTTT. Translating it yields CATSRDRMAASSGNTIYF. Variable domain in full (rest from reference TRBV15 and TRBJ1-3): DAMVIQNPRYQVTQFGKPVTLSCSQTLNHNVMYWYQQKSSQAPKLLFHYYDKDFNNEADTPDNFQSRRPNTSFCFLDIRSPGLGDTAMYLCATSRDRMAASSGNTIYFGEGSWLTVV.

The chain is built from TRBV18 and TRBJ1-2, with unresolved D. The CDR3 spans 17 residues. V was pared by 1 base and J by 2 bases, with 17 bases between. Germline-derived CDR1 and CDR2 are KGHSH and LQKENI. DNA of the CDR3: TGTGCCAGCTCACCACATCCCCCCGGCAGGCAGAACTATGGCTACACCTTC. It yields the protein CASSPHPPGRQNYGYTF.

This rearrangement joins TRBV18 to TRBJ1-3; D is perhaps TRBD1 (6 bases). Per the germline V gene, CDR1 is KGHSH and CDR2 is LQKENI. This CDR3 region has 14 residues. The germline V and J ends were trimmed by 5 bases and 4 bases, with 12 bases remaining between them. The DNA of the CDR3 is TGTGCCAGCTCAAATCAGGGGACAGGAAACACCATATATTTT. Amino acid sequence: CASSNQGTGNTIYF.

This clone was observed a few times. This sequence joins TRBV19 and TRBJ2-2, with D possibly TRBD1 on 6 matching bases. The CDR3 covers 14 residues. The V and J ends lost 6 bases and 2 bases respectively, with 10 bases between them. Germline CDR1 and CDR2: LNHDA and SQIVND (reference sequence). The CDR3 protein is CASRSGGNTGELFF. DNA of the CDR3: TGTGCCAGTAGGAGTGGGGGCAACACCGGGGAGCTGTTTTTT.

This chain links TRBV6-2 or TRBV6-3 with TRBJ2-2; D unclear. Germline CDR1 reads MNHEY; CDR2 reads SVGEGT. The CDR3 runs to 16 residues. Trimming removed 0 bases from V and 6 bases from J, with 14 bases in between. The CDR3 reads CASSYSRKDPPGELFF. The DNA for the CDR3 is TGTGCCAGCAGTTACTCGAGGAAGGATCCCCCCGGGGAGCTGTTTTTT.

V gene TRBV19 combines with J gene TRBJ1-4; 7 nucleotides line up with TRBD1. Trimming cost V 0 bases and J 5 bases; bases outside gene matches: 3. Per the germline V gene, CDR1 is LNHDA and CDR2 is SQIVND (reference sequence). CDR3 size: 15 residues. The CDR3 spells CASSIDGRGNEKLFF. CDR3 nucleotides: TGTGCCAGTAGTATAGACGGCAGGGGGAATGAAAAACTGTTTTTT. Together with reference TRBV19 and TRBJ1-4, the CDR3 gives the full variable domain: DGGITQSPKYLFRKEGQNVTLSCEQNLNHDAMYWYRQDPGQGLRLIYYSQIVNDFQKGDIAEGYSVSREKKESFPLTVTSAQKNPTAFYLCASSIDGRGNEKLFFGSGTQLSVL.

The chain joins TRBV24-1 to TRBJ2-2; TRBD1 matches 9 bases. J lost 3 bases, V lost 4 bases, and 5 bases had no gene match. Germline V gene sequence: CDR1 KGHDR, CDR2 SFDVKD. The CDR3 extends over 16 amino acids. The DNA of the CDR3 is TGTGCCACCAGTGACCCGGGACAGGGTGACACCGGGGAGCTGTTTTTT. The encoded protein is CATSDPGQGDTGELFF.

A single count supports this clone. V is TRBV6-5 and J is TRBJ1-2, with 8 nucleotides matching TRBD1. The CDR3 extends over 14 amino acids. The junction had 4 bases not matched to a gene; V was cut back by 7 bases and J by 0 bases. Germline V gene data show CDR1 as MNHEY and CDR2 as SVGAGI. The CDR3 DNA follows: TGTGCCAGCAATACGGGACAGGCTAACTATGGCTACACCTTC. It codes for CASNTGQANYGYTF.

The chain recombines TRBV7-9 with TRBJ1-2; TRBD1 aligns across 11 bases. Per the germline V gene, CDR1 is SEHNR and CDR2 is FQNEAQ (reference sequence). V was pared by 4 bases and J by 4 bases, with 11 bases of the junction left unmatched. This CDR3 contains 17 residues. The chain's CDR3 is CASSWGQGEIEFYGYTF. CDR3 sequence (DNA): TGTGCCAGCAGCTGGGGACAGGGGGAGATAGAATTCTATGGCTACACCTTC.

CDR3 sequence reads: CASSPFSFHGVDEQFF. In DNA, the CDR3 is TGTGCCAGCAGCCCTTTTTCATTTCACGGGGTAGATGAGCAGTTCTTC. This chain joins TRBV5-8 and TRBJ2-1; possibly TRBD2 for D (5 bases). Trimming removed 4 bases at V and 8 bases at J, with 22 bases between. CDR1 and CDR2 (germline): SGHTS, YDEGEE. The CDR3 runs to 16 residues.

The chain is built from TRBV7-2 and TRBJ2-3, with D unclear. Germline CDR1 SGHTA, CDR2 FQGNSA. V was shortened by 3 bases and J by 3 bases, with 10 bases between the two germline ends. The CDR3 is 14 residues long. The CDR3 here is CASSFVQRTDTQYF. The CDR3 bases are TGTGCCAGCAGCTTTGTACAGAGAACAGATACGCAGTATTTT.

The CDR3 DNA reads TGTGCCAGTACTCCGACAGGGGGGAGTCAGCCCCAGCATTTT. Protein product: CASTPTGGSQPQHF. The chain carries TRBV19 and TRBJ1-5; 9 bases agree with TRBD1. V trimming: 7 bases; J trimming: 6 bases; junction bases outside the gene matches: 7. There are 14 residues in the CDR3. CDR1 is LNHDA and CDR2 is SQIVND in the germline V gene (reference sequence).

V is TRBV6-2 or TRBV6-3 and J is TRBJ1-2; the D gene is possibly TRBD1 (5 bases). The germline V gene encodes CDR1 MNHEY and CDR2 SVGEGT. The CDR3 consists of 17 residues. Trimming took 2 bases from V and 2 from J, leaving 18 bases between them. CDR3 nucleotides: TGTGCCAGCAGTTACAAAAGGAGGGGCCCTAGAAACTATGGCTACACCTTC. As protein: CASSYKRRGPRNYGYTF.

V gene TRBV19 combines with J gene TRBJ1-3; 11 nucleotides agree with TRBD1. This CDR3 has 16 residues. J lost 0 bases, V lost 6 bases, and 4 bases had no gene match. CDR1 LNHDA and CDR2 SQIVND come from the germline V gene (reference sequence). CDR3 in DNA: TGTGCCAGTAGATCCGGGACAGGGGGCTCTGGAAACACCATATATTTT. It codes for CASRSGTGGSGNTIYF.

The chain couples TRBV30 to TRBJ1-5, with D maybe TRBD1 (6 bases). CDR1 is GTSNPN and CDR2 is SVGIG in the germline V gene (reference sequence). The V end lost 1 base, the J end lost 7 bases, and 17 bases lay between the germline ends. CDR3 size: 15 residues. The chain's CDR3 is CAWSATGFRGQPQHF. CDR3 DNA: TGTGCCTGGAGTGCGACAGGTTTCAGAGGGCAGCCCCAGCATTTT.

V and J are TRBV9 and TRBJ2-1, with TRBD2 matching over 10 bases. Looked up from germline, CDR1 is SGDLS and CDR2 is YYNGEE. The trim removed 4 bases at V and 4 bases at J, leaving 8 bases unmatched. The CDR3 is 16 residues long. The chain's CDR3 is CASSREPGLAYNEQFF. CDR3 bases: TGTGCCAGCAGCCGAGAACCGGGACTAGCGTACAATGAGCAGTTCTTC.